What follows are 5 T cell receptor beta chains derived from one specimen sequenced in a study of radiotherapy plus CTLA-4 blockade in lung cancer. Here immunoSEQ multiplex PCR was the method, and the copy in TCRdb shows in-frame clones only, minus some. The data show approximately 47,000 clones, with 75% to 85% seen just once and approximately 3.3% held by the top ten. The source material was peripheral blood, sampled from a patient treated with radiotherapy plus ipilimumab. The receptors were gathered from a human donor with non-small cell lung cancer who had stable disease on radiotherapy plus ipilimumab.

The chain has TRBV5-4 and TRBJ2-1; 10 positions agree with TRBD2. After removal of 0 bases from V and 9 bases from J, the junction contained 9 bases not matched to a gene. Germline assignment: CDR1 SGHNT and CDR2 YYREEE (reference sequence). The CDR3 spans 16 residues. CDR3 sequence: CASSLGAAGGLGEQFF. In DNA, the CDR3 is TGTGCCAGCAGCTTGGGGGCAGCGGGAGGGCTGGGTGAGCAGTTCTTC.

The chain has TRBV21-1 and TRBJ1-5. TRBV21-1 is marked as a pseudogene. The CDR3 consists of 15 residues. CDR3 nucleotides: TGTGCCAGCAGCAAAGTCGGAGGGCAGGGTCAGCCCCAGCATTTT. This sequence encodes CASSKVGGQGQPQHF.

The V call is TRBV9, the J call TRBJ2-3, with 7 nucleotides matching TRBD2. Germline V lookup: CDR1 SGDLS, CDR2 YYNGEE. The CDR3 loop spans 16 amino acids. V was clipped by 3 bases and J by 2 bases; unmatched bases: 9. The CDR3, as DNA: TGTGCCAGCAGCGCTCTAACTAGCGCCTACACAGATACGCAGTATTTT. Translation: CASSALTSAYTDTQYF.

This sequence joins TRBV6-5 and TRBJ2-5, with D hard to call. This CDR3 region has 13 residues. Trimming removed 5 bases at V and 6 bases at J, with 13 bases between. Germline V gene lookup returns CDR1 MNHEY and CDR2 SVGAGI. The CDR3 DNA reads TGTGCCAGCAGTAATCCCCGGGTGCAGACCCAGTACTTC. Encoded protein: CASSNPRVQTQYF.

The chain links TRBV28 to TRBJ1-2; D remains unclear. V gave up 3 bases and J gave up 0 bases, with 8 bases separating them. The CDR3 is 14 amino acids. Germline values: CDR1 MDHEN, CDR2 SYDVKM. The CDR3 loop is CASSFLVTNYGYTF. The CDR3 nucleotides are TGTGCCAGCAGTTTCCTCGTTACTAACTATGGCTACACCTTC.